This is a list of T cell receptor beta chains from one sample in a study of identical twins. TCRdb called the 5' RACE reads again in MiXCR, with one record for every CDR3 protein. The sample holds about 890,000 distinct CDR3 sequences, around an eighth seen once. These same records also appear under a second study, on yellow fever vaccine responses in identical twins.

What was sequenced was PBMCs. These TCRs come from a woman in her late teens or twenties in good health. The CDR3 runs from the conserved cysteine through the conserved F or W. The D gene is left open where the match is weak. Clone size appears in some rows only: once, few, many, or a class for an expanded clone.

v_gene: TRBV12-3/TRBV12-4
abundance: few
d_gene: NA
j_gene: TRBJ1-5
CDR3aa: CASSRTDDQPQHF
CDR3nt: TGTGCCAGCAGTCGGACAGACGATCAGCCCCAGCATTTT

v_gene: TRBV10-3
abundance: NA
d_gene: TRBD2
j_gene: TRBJ2-1
CDR3aa: CAISGGGTHYNEQFF
CDR3nt: TGTGCCATCAGTGGGGGGGGGACCCACTACAATGAGCAGTTCTTC

v_gene: TRBV5-1
abundance: NA
d_gene: TRBD1
j_gene: TRBJ1-2
CDR3aa: CASSRDRGHNYGYTF
CDR3nt: TGCGCCAGCAGCCGGGACAGGGGGCATAACTATGGCTACACCTTC

v_gene: TRBV7-2
abundance: NA
d_gene: NA
j_gene: TRBJ2-5
CDR3aa: CASSSQSGGETQYF
CDR3nt: TGTGCCAGCAGCTCCCAGTCGGGTGGGGAGACCCAGTACTTC

v_gene: TRBV28
abundance: NA
d_gene: TRBD1
j_gene: TRBJ2-5
CDR3aa: CASGQGQTQYF
CDR3nt: TGTGCCAGCGGACAGGGGCAGACCCAGTACTTC

v_gene: TRBV10-3
abundance: NA
d_gene: TRBD2
j_gene: TRBJ2-3
CDR3aa: CAISELAGVTTDTQYF
CDR3nt: TGTGCCATCAGTGAGTTAGCGGGAGTAACCACAGATACGCAGTATTTT

v_gene: TRBV12-5
abundance: NA
d_gene: NA
j_gene: TRBJ2-3
CDR3aa: CASGLVSRDTQYF
CDR3nt: TGTGCTAGTGGTTTGGTTAGTAGAGATACGCAGTATTTT

v_gene: TRBV7-9
abundance: NA
d_gene: NA
j_gene: TRBJ2-7
CDR3aa: CASSLAGNHYEQYF
CDR3nt: TGTGCCAGCAGCTTAGCCGGGAATCACTACGAGCAGTACTTC

v_gene: TRBV5-1
abundance: few
d_gene: TRBD2
j_gene: TRBJ2-5
CDR3aa: CASSLGDYNVETQYF
CDR3nt: TGCGCCAGCAGCTTGGGGGACTACAACGTGGAGACCCAGTACTTC

v_gene: TRBV12-3/TRBV12-4
abundance: few
d_gene: TRBD1
j_gene: TRBJ2-7
CDR3aa: CASRLAGTGEGEQYF
CDR3nt: TGTGCCAGCAGACTCGCAGGGACAGGGGAAGGCGAGCAGTACTTC

v_gene: TRBV12-3/TRBV12-4
abundance: NA
d_gene: NA
j_gene: TRBJ1-1
CDR3aa: CASSPRPAGGAFF
CDR3nt: TGTGCCAGCAGTCCAAGGCCGGCGGGGGGGGCTTTCTTT

v_gene: TRBV7-2
abundance: many
d_gene: TRBD2
j_gene: TRBJ2-1
CDR3aa: CASSSTGTSSYNEQFF
CDR3nt: TGTGCCAGCAGCTCGACCGGGACTAGCTCCTACAATGAGCAGTTCTTC

v_gene: TRBV5-1
abundance: few
d_gene: TRBD1
j_gene: TRBJ2-5
CDR3aa: CASSLAGTVFSGETQYF
CDR3nt: TGCGCCAGCAGCTTGGCCGGGACAGTCTTTTCTGGGGAGACCCAGTACTTC

v_gene: TRBV2
abundance: few
d_gene: NA
j_gene: TRBJ1-6
CDR3aa: CASSVDSFNSPLHF
CDR3nt: TGTGCCAGCAGTGTTGACAGTTTCAATTCACCCCTCCACTTT

v_gene: TRBV5-1
abundance: NA
d_gene: NA
j_gene: TRBJ1-1
CDR3aa: CASSTRDKFSEAFF
CDR3nt: TGCGCCAGCAGCACCCGGGACAAATTCTCCGAAGCTTTCTTT

v_gene: TRBV7-2
abundance: few
d_gene: TRBD2
j_gene: TRBJ2-1
CDR3aa: CASSSGLESYNEQFF
CDR3nt: TGTGCCAGCAGCTCGGGACTAGAATCCTACAATGAGCAGTTCTTC

v_gene: TRBV28
abundance: NA
d_gene: TRBD2
j_gene: TRBJ2-5
CDR3aa: CASSLGGEVTQYF
CDR3nt: TGTGCCAGCAGTTTAGGGGGGGAAGTGACCCAGTACTTC

v_gene: TRBV27
abundance: many
d_gene: NA
j_gene: TRBJ1-6
CDR3aa: CASSPPQQGRSPLHF
CDR3nt: TGTGCCAGCAGTCCCCCCCAACAGGGTCGTTCACCCCTCCACTTT

v_gene: TRBV28
abundance: few
d_gene: TRBD1
j_gene: TRBJ2-3
CDR3aa: CASSGTGVSATDTQYF
CDR3nt: TGTGCCAGCAGTGGAACAGGGGTTTCTGCCACAGATACGCAGTATTTT

v_gene: TRBV12-3/TRBV12-4
abundance: few
d_gene: NA
j_gene: TRBJ2-2
CDR3aa: CASSLRHVLGELFF
CDR3nt: TGTGCCAGCAGTTTACGCCACGTTTTAGGGGAGCTGTTTTTT

v_gene: TRBV28
abundance: few
d_gene: NA
j_gene: TRBJ2-5
CDR3aa: CASSLTGRKTQYF
CDR3nt: TGTGCCAGCAGTTTAACGGGACGGAAGACCCAGTACTTC

v_gene: TRBV15
abundance: many
d_gene: NA
j_gene: TRBJ2-5
CDR3aa: CATSRGGREETQYF
CDR3nt: TGTGCCACCAGCAGAGGCGGTCGGGAAGAGACCCAGTACTTC

v_gene: TRBV7-9
abundance: few
d_gene: TRBD2
j_gene: TRBJ2-3
CDR3aa: CASSPSGTRIRADTQYF
CDR3nt: TGTGCCAGCAGCCCGTCCGGGACTAGGATTAGAGCAGATACGCAGTATTTT

v_gene: TRBV11-1
abundance: few
d_gene: TRBD1
j_gene: TRBJ1-1
CDR3aa: CASSSTNVDRAYFSEAFF
CDR3nt: TGTGCCAGCAGCTCGACCAACGTGGACAGGGCCTATTTTTCTGAAGCTTTCTTT

v_gene: TRBV29-1
abundance: NA
d_gene: NA
j_gene: TRBJ1-1
CDR3aa: CSVEDPGKAAFF
CDR3nt: TGCAGCGTTGAAGATCCTGGGAAGGCGGCTTTCTTT

v_gene: TRBV15
abundance: few
d_gene: TRBD1
j_gene: TRBJ1-1
CDR3aa: CATSGTDTEAFF
CDR3nt: TGTGCCACCAGTGGGACAGACACTGAAGCTTTCTTT

v_gene: TRBV19
abundance: NA
d_gene: TRBD1
j_gene: TRBJ2-1
CDR3aa: CASSTPGTGGIEQFF
CDR3nt: TGTGCCAGTAGTACCCCCGGGACAGGGGGAATTGAGCAGTTCTTC

v_gene: TRBV7-9
abundance: few
d_gene: NA
j_gene: TRBJ2-5
CDR3aa: CASSFRRSLQETQYF
CDR3nt: TGTGCCAGCAGCTTTCGACGGAGTCTCCAAGAGACCCAGTACTTC

v_gene: TRBV18
abundance: NA
d_gene: NA
j_gene: TRBJ1-1
CDR3aa: CASSGPGEKNTEAFF
CDR3nt: TGTGCCAGCTCAGGCCCGGGAGAAAAGAACACTGAAGCTTTCTTT

v_gene: TRBV6-1
abundance: NA
d_gene: NA
j_gene: TRBJ2-7
CDR3aa: CASSETRGASYEQYF
CDR3nt: TGTGCCAGCAGCGAAACACGGGGAGCCTCCTACGAGCAGTACTTC

v_gene: TRBV5-5
abundance: many
d_gene: TRBD2
j_gene: TRBJ2-5
CDR3aa: CASSLGLAGGQETQYF
CDR3nt: TGTGCCAGCAGTTTGGGACTAGCGGGAGGGCAGGAGACCCAGTACTTC

v_gene: TRBV20-1
abundance: NA
d_gene: NA
j_gene: TRBJ2-3
CDR3aa: CSANIGEWEYTDTQYF
CDR3nt: TGCAGTGCTAACATTGGGGAATGGGAGTACACAGATACGCAGTATTTT

v_gene: TRBV6-5
abundance: NA
d_gene: NA
j_gene: TRBJ2-5
CDR3aa: CASSYGPRGGPETQYF
CDR3nt: TGTGCCAGCAGTTACGGCCCAAGGGGGGGGCCTGAGACCCAGTACTTC

v_gene: TRBV12-5
abundance: few
d_gene: TRBD2
j_gene: TRBJ2-2
CDR3aa: CASGLVTSGNTGELFF
CDR3nt: TGTGCTAGTGGTTTGGTAACTAGCGGTAACACCGGGGAGCTGTTTTTT

v_gene: TRBV20-1
abundance: NA
d_gene: NA
j_gene: TRBJ2-2
CDR3aa: CSARLYTGELFF
CDR3nt: TGCAGTGCTAGATTGTACACCGGGGAGCTGTTTTTT

v_gene: TRBV4-2
abundance: NA
d_gene: TRBD2
j_gene: TRBJ2-7
CDR3aa: CASSQDPGLAGGRAYEQYF
CDR3nt: TGTGCCAGCAGCCAAGATCCTGGACTAGCGGGAGGGAGGGCCTACGAGCAGTACTTC

v_gene: TRBV12-3/TRBV12-4
abundance: many
d_gene: NA
j_gene: TRBJ2-1
CDR3aa: CASSLTILTYNEQFF
CDR3nt: TGTGCCAGCAGCCTGACTATCTTAACCTACAATGAGCAGTTCTTC

v_gene: TRBV21-1
abundance: many
d_gene: NA
j_gene: TRBJ2-5
CDR3aa: CALQETQETQYF
CDR3nt: TGTGCCTTACAGGAGACACAAGAGACCCAGTACTTC

v_gene: TRBV6-2/TRBV6-3
abundance: few
d_gene: TRBD2
j_gene: TRBJ2-5
CDR3aa: CASSSQGLASETQYF
CDR3nt: TGTGCCAGCAGTTCCCAGGGACTAGCGTCAGAGACCCAGTACTTC

v_gene: TRBV28
abundance: few
d_gene: TRBD1
j_gene: TRBJ1-5
CDR3aa: CASSHHTGEGGNQPQHF
CDR3nt: TGTGCCAGCAGTCACCACACAGGGGAAGGTGGCAATCAGCCCCAGCATTTT

v_gene: TRBV6-2/TRBV6-3
abundance: NA
d_gene: NA
j_gene: TRBJ1-6
CDR3aa: CASSSTRSPLHF
CDR3nt: TGTGCCAGCAGTTCCACCCGATCACCCCTCCACTTT

v_gene: TRBV11-2
abundance: NA
d_gene: TRBD2
j_gene: TRBJ2-1
CDR3aa: CASSSLAGGRREQFF
CDR3nt: TGTGCCAGCAGCTCCCTAGCGGGAGGGCGGCGGGAGCAGTTCTTC

v_gene: TRBV5-1
abundance: NA
d_gene: NA
j_gene: TRBJ2-1
CDR3aa: CASSLDIDQFF
CDR3nt: TGCGCCAGCAGCTTGGATATCGATCAGTTCTTC

v_gene: TRBV12-3/TRBV12-4
abundance: few
d_gene: TRBD1
j_gene: TRBJ2-5
CDR3aa: CASSPGTGLETQYF
CDR3nt: TGTGCCAGCAGCCCCGGGACAGGGTTGGAGACCCAGTACTTC

v_gene: TRBV6-5
abundance: few
d_gene: NA
j_gene: TRBJ1-2
CDR3aa: CASSLDLVVGGYTF
CDR3nt: TGTGCCAGCAGTTTGGACTTAGTCGTTGGTGGCTACACCTTC

v_gene: TRBV18
abundance: few
d_gene: NA
j_gene: TRBJ2-3
CDR3aa: CASSPLLWDTQYF
CDR3nt: TGTGCCAGCTCACCGTTGTTATGGGATACGCAGTATTTT

v_gene: TRBV10-3
abundance: many
d_gene: TRBD1
j_gene: TRBJ2-5
CDR3aa: CAIGSRGPETQYF
CDR3nt: TGTGCCATCGGCAGCAGGGGGCCGGAGACCCAGTACTTC

v_gene: TRBV5-1
abundance: NA
d_gene: TRBD2
j_gene: TRBJ2-3
CDR3aa: CASSDRLAGGPGGTDTQYF
CDR3nt: TGCGCCAGCAGCGACCGACTAGCGGGGGGGCCAGGTGGCACAGATACGCAGTATTTT

v_gene: TRBV6-1
abundance: NA
d_gene: NA
j_gene: TRBJ1-1
CDR3aa: CASSEELGRTNTEAFF
CDR3nt: TGTGCCAGCAGTGAAGAGTTGGGGCGGACGAACACTGAAGCTTTCTTT

v_gene: TRBV4-1
abundance: many
d_gene: NA
j_gene: TRBJ1-2
CDR3aa: CASSPQMGINYGYTF
CDR3nt: TGCGCCAGCAGCCCCCAGATGGGAATTAACTATGGCTACACCTTC

v_gene: TRBV19
abundance: NA
d_gene: NA
j_gene: TRBJ2-1
CDR3aa: CASSMGPVYSYNEQFF
CDR3nt: TGTGCCAGTAGTATGGGCCCAGTATACTCCTACAATGAGCAGTTCTTC

v_gene: TRBV16
abundance: few
d_gene: NA
j_gene: TRBJ1-5
CDR3aa: CASSHTPKPQHF
CDR3nt: TGTGCCAGCAGCCATACCCCTAAGCCCCAGCATTTT

v_gene: TRBV20-1
abundance: few
d_gene: NA
j_gene: TRBJ2-1
CDR3aa: CSAPQRGSRNEQFF
CDR3nt: TGCAGTGCCCCACAAAGGGGCTCTAGGAATGAGCAGTTCTTC

v_gene: TRBV12-3/TRBV12-4
abundance: many
d_gene: NA
j_gene: TRBJ2-1
CDR3aa: CASSFRGEQFF
CDR3nt: TGTGCCAGCAGTTTCAGGGGTGAGCAGTTCTTC

v_gene: TRBV15
abundance: NA
d_gene: TRBD1
j_gene: TRBJ1-5
CDR3aa: CATSIDGTGDILQHF
CDR3nt: TGTGCCACCAGCATAGACGGGACAGGGGACATTCTTCAGCATTTT